This T cell receptor (beta chain) was sequenced for a study of beta chain features in type 1 diabetes. Study-level findings and limits: Still unanswered here is whether HLA type influences TCRB rearrangement. Among type 1 diabetes patients, VDJ junctions had fewer insertions and more deletions. Among all four CD4+ subsets, Type 1 diabetes patients had TCRB CDR3s that were moderately but significantly shorter.

There are a few counts of this clone. As yet, its antigen is unknown. V trimming: 7 bases; J trimming: 6 bases; junction bases outside the gene matches: 9. This CDR3 region has 14 residues. The germline V gene encodes CDR1 SGHRS and CDR2 YFSETQ. The study reverse transcribed the entire isolated RNA, so it sequenced expressed TCRB transcripts. The table came from immunoSEQ multiplex PCR; TCRdb's copy has only in-frame clones and leaves some out. Of some 160,000 clones detected, roughly 9% appear once; the ten largest clones hold 0.7%. The sequenced sample consisted of central memory CD4+ T cells from blood. This clonotype was sampled from a woman younger than 45 with type 1 diabetes. The rearrangement uses TRBV5-1 and TRBJ2-1; 8 bases map to TRBD1. The DNA of the CDR3 is TGCGCCAGCGGTCGGCAGGGGGCGGCCAATGAGCAGTTCTTC. This encodes CASGRQGAANEQFF.